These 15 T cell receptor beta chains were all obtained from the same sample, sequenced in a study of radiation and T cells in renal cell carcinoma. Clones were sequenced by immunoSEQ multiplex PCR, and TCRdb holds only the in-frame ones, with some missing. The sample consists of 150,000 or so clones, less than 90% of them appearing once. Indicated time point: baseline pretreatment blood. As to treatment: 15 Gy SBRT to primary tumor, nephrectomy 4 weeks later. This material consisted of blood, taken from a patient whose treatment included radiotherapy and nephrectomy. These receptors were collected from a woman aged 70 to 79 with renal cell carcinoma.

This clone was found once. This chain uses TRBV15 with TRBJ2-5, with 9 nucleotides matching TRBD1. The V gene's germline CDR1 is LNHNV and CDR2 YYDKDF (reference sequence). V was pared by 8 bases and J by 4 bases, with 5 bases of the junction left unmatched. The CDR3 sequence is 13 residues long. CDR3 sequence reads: CATGTGWGETQYF. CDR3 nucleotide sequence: TGTGCCACCGGGACAGGGTGGGGAGAGACCCAGTACTTC. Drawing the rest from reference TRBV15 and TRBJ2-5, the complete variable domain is DAMVIQNPRYQVTQFGKPVTLSCSQTLNHNVMYWYQQKSSQAPKLLFHYYDKDFNNEADTPDNFQSRRPNTSFCFLDIRSPGLGDTAMYLCATGTGWGETQYFGPGTRLLVL.

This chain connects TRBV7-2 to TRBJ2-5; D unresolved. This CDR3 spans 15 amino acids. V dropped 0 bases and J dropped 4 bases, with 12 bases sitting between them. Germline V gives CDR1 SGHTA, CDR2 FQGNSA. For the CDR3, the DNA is TGTGCCAGCAGCTTAGCCCTCAGCTGGGGAGAGACCCAGTACTTC. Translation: CASSLALSWGETQYF.

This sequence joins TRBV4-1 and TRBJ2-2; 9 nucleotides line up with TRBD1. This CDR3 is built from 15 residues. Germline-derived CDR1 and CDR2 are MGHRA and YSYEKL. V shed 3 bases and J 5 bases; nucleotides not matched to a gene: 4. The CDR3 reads CASSHGTGSTGELFF. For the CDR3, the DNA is TGCGCCAGCAGCCACGGGACAGGGTCTACCGGGGAGCTGTTTTTT.

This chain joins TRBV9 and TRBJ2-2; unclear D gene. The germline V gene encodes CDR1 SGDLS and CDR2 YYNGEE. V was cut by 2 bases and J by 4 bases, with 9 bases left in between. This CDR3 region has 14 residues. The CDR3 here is CASSVQVGTGELFF. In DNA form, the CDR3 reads TGTGCCAGCAGCGTTCAGGTCGGCACCGGGGAGCTGTTTTTT.

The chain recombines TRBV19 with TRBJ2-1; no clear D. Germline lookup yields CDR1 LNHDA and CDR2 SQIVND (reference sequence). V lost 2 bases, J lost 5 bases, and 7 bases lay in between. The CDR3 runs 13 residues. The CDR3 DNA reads TGTGCCAGTAGTATACAGGTTCACAATGAGCAGTTCTTC. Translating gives CASSIQVHNEQFF.

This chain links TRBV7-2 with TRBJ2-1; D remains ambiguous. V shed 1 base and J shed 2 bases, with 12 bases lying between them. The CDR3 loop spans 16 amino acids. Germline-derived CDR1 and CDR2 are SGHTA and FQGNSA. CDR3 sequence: CASSLDNLQAYNEQFF. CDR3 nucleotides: TGTGCCAGCAGCTTAGATAACTTGCAGGCCTACAATGAGCAGTTCTTC.

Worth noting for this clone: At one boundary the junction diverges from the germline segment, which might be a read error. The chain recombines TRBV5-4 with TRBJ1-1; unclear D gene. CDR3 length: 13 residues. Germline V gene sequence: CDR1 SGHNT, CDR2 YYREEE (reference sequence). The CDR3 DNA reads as TGCGCCAGCAGCCCGAACAGGAACACTGAAGCTTTCTTT. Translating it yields CASSPNRNTEAFF.

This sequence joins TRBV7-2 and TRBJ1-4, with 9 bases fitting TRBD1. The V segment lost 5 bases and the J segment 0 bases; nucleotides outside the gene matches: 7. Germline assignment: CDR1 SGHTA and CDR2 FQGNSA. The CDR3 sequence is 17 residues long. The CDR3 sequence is CASSPGTGRATNEKLFF. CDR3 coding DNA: TGTGCCAGCAGCCCCGGGACAGGGAGGGCAACTAATGAAAAACTGTTTTTT.

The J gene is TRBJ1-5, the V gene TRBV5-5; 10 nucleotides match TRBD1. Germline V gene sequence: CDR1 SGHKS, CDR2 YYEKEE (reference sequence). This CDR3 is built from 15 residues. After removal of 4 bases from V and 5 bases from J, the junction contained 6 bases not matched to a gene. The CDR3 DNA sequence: TGTGCCAGCAGCGGGGACAGGGGCAGGGATCAGCCCCAGCATTTT. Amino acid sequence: CASSGDRGRDQPQHF.

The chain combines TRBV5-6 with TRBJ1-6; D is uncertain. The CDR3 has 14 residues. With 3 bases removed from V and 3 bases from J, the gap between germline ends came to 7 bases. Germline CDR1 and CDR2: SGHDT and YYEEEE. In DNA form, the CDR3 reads TGTGCCAGCAGCTACGGAAGCTATAATTCACCCCTCCACTTT. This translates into CASSYGSYNSPLHF.

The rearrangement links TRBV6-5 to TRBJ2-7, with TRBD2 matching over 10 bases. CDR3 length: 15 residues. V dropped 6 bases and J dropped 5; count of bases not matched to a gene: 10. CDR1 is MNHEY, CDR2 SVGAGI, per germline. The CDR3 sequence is CASRIYSGGNNEQYF. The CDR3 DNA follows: TGTGCCAGCAGAATATATAGCGGGGGGAACAACGAGCAGTACTTC.

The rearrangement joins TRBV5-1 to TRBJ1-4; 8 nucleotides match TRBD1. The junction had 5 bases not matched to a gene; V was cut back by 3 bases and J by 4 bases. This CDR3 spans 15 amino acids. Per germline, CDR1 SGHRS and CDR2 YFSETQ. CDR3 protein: CASSSRGLGNEKLFF. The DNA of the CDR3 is TGCGCCAGCAGCTCCAGGGGGCTTGGTAATGAAAAACTGTTTTTT.

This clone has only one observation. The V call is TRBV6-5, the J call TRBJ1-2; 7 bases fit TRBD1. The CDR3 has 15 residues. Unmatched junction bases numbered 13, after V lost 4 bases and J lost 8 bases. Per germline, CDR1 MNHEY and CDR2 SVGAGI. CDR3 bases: TGTGCCAGCAGTTCCTCGACAGGGCTAAACCGCGGCTACACCTTC. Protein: CASSSSTGLNRGYTF.

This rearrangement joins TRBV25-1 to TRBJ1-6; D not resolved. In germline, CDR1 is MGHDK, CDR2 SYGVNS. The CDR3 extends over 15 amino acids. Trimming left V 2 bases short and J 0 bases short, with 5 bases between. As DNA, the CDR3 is TGTGCCAGCAGTGAACGGAGCTCCTATAATTCACCCCTCCACTTT. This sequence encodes CASSERSSYNSPLHF.

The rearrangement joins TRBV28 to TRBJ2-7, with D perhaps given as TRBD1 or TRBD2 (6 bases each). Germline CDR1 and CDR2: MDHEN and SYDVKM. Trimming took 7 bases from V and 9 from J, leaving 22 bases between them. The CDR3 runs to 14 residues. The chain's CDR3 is CASTVQGGPHGQYF. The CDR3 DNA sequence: TGTGCCAGCACCGTACAGGGAGGCCCCCACGGGCAGTACTTC.